The 32 T cell receptor beta chains listed next were all sequenced from one sample in a study of graft-versus-host responses after intestinal transplantation. These receptors are not linked to any known antigen. TCRdb keeps only in-frame clones here, not all; method: immunoSEQ multiplex PCR. The repertoire holds roughly 93,000 clones, around 90% seen once, with roughly 0.36% in the top ten. Sequenced material: unstimulated CD8+ T cells sorted from spleen or lymph node cells, taken before transplant. The receptors were sampled from a human donor who was the organ donor for an intestinal transplant.

The J gene is TRBJ2-1, the V gene TRBV4-1; TRBD1 aligns across 9 bases. CDR1 is MGHRA and CDR2 is YSYEKL in the germline V gene. CDR3 size: 16 residues. Unmatched junction bases numbered 8, after V lost 4 bases and J lost 4 bases. The CDR3 here is CASSPTPGQGYNEQFF. CDR3 nucleotides: TGCGCCAGCAGCCCAACACCGGGACAGGGTTACAATGAGCAGTTCTTC.

V gene TRBV7-3 combines with J gene TRBJ2-5; 9 bases map to TRBD1. Germline V lookup: CDR1 SGHTA, CDR2 FQGTGA. V was clipped by 5 bases and J by 7 bases; unmatched bases: 5. CDR3 size: 13 residues. The CDR3, as DNA: TGTGCCAGCAGCGCGGACAGGGGATGGACCCAGTACTTC. It specifies CASSADRGWTQYF.

The V and J genes are TRBV4-3 and TRBJ1-1; 9 bases agree with TRBD1. The V segment lost 0 bases and the J segment 5 bases; nucleotides outside the gene matches: 7. This CDR3 comprises 16 residues. Germline V lookup: CDR1 LGHNA, CDR2 YSLEER. The CDR3 protein is CASSQDRGTGYTEAFF. The CDR3 DNA sequence: TGCGCCAGCAGCCAAGATAGGGGGACAGGGTATACTGAAGCTTTCTTT.

V is TRBV27 and J is TRBJ2-7; 9 nucleotides match TRBD1. This CDR3 contains 12 residues. Germline V gene data show CDR1 as MNHEY and CDR2 as SMNVEV (reference sequence). V trimming: 7 bases; J trimming: 7 bases; junction bases outside the gene matches: 5. The CDR3: CASKQGAREQYF. The CDR3 nucleotides read TGTGCCAGCAAACAGGGGGCGCGGGAGCAGTACTTC.

The chain joins TRBV4-1 to TRBJ2-3; 12 nucleotides line up with TRBD2. The CDR3 has 16 residues. Germline CDR1 and CDR2: MGHRA and YSYEKL. Trimming took 3 bases from V and 4 from J; bases not matched to a gene: 5. The CDR3 sequence: CASSHSSGGAADTQYF. The CDR3 bases are TGCGCCAGCAGCCACTCTAGCGGGGGGGCCGCAGATACGCAGTATTTT.

V and J are TRBV27 and TRBJ2-7, with a tentative D call TRBD1 (5 bases). Trimming took 6 bases from V and 7 from J, leaving 13 bases between them. The length of the CDR3 is 12 residues. Germline V gene sequence: CDR1 MNHEY, CDR2 SMNVEV (reference sequence). The CDR3 coding sequence is TGTGCCAGCAGCGCAGACAGTCTGGAGCAGTACTTC. Translated, it gives CASSADSLEQYF.

The chain has TRBV5-4 and TRBJ1-4, with 8 bases fitting TRBD1. Trimming at V came to 0 bases and at J to 8 bases, leaving 0 bases not matched to a gene. The CDR3 runs to 13 residues. Germline CDR1 reads SGHNT; CDR2 reads YYREEE (reference sequence). This CDR3 is CASSLGQGEKLFF. The CDR3 DNA sequence: TGTGCCAGCAGCTTGGGACAGGGGGAAAAACTGTTTTTT.

The chain employs TRBV5-1 and TRBJ1-1; no firm D call. The CDR3 totals 13 residues. The germline gives CDR1 SGHRS, CDR2 YFSETQ. Between the trimmed V and J ends, which lost 0 bases and 5 bases, there was a span of 8 bases. Written as DNA, the CDR3 is TGCGCCAGCAGCTTGGCCGGGTTTACTGAAGCTTTCTTT. Its protein is CASSLAGFTEAFF.

As for this clone: Compared with germline, one end of the junction differs, possibly owing to a read error. This chain joins TRBV19 and TRBJ2-4; D is uncertain. The CDR3 is 10 residues long. Germline assignment: CDR1 LNHDA and CDR2 SQIVND (reference sequence). The CDR3 reads CASDGRRFHF. CDR3 nucleotides: TGTGCCAGCGATGGCCGCCGTTTCCACTTC.

The chain couples TRBV11-3 to TRBJ2-1; perhaps TRBD2 as D (6 bases). The CDR3 length is 12 residues. Germline CDR1 reads SGHNT; CDR2 reads YENEEA. With 4 bases removed from V and 6 bases from J, the gap between germline ends came to 7 bases. The CDR3 sequence: CASSSRGNEQFF. The CDR3 DNA is TGTGCCAGCAGCTCGCGGGGCAATGAGCAGTTCTTC.

The J gene is TRBJ2-1, the V gene TRBV4-1; TRBD2 is a possible D gene (6 bases). V lost 0 bases to trimming and J lost 5 bases, with 20 bases between them. Germline lookup yields CDR1 MGHRA and CDR2 YSYEKL. The CDR3 totals 18 residues. The CDR3 sequence is CASSQDRRGGGPNNEQFF. The CDR3 bases are TGCGCCAGCAGCCAAGATCGGAGGGGCGGAGGCCCTAACAATGAGCAGTTCTTC.

This chain links TRBV2 with TRBJ2-5; D possibly corresponds to TRBD1 (5 bases). The CDR3 loop spans 13 amino acids. Trimming pared 9 bases from V and 2 bases from J, leaving 13 bases between. The germline gives CDR1 SNHLY, CDR2 FYNNEI. CDR3 coding DNA: TGTGCCAGTACTGACAGTAAACAAGAGACCCAGTACTTC. Translated: CASTDSKQETQYF.

The chain links TRBV7-2 to TRBJ2-7; D gene uncertain. The CDR3 contains 16 residues. V lost 0 bases and J lost 3, with 15 bases in between. Per germline, CDR1 SGHTA and CDR2 FQGNSA. The CDR3 DNA reads TGTGCCAGCAGCTTAGCGTTGATTTTCCCCAGCTACGAGCAGTACTTC. This encodes CASSLALIFPSYEQYF.

The chain is built from TRBV4-3 and TRBJ1-6, with D possibly TRBD1 on 5 matching bases. The CDR3 length is 13 residues. V shed 1 base and J shed 13 bases, with 11 bases lying between them. Germline values: CDR1 LGHNA, CDR2 YSLEER. The CDR3 nucleotides are TGCGCCAGCAGCCAAGGGTGGGGGGATCCCCTCCACTTT. This translates into CASSQGWGDPLHF.

V usage is TRBV9 and J usage is TRBJ2-1; 15 bases map to TRBD2. V trimming: 1 base; J trimming: 9 bases; junction bases outside the gene matches: 2. This CDR3 has 15 amino acids. Germline V gene sequence: CDR1 SGDLS, CDR2 YYNGEE. The CDR3 nucleotides are TGTGCCAGCAGCGTAAGGGGACTAGCGGGGGGTGAGCAGTTCTTC. As protein: CASSVRGLAGGEQFF.

The chain employs TRBV9 and TRBJ1-6, with TRBD1 as a possible D gene (5 bases). This CDR3 comprises 13 residues. The germline V gene encodes CDR1 SGDLS and CDR2 YYNGEE. V was clipped by 2 bases and J by 14 bases, with 14 bases between them. The CDR3 DNA reads as TGTGCCAGCAGCGTGGGGGGTCCCGGGACCCTCCACTTT. It yields the protein CASSVGGPGTLHF. The full variable domain, its missing parts supplied by reference TRBV9 and TRBJ1-6, is DSGVTQTPKHLITATGQRVTLRCSPRSGDLSVYWYQQSLDQGLQFLIQYYNGEERAKGNILERFSAQQFPDLHSELNLSSLELGDSALYFCASSVGGPGTLHFGNGTRLTVT.

V gene TRBV7-8 combines with J gene TRBJ1-3; no clear D. V was clipped by 5 bases and J by 3 bases, with 11 bases between them. The CDR3 is 14 residues long. Per the germline V gene, CDR1 is SGHVS and CDR2 is FQNEAQ. The CDR3 DNA reads TGTGCCAGCAGCCCCTTTATCGGTGGAAACACCATATATTTT. Translating it yields CASSPFIGGNTIYF.

The CDR3 coding sequence is TGTGCCAGCAGCTCTGGACAGGTAAATCAGCCCCAGCATTTT. Its protein is CASSSGQVNQPQHF. The chain carries TRBV7-6 and TRBJ1-5, with 7 positions matching TRBD1. CDR3 length: 14 residues. V trimming: 4 bases; J trimming: 4 bases; junction bases outside the gene matches: 4. Germline CDR1 is SGHVS and CDR2 is FNYEAQ.

The chain uses TRBV27 and TRBJ1-6; no definite D call. CDR1 and CDR2 from the germline V gene are MNHEY and SMNVEV (reference sequence). The CDR3 has 13 residues. Trimming removed 7 bases from V and 7 bases from J, with 11 bases in between. The CDR3 DNA follows: TGTGCCAGCACTCCAGCGGCCAATTCACCCCTCCACTTT. It translates to CASTPAANSPLHF.

The rearrangement joins TRBV7-6 to TRBJ2-7; 13 bases are shared with TRBD2. Germline V lookup: CDR1 SGHVS, CDR2 FNYEAQ. This CDR3 has 16 amino acids. V shed 5 bases, J shed 7 bases, and the junction held 11 bases outside the gene matches. The CDR3: CASSTGLAGAGWEQYF. The CDR3 DNA reads as TGTGCCAGCAGCACAGGACTAGCGGGGGCTGGTTGGGAGCAGTACTTC.

V usage is TRBV7-6 and J usage is TRBJ2-3; D is unresolved. Deletions cut 3 bases from V and 0 bases from J, with 4 bases between. Germline lookup yields CDR1 SGHVS and CDR2 FNYEAQ. The CDR3 is 13 amino acids. The CDR3 protein is CASSFVSTDTQYF. CDR3 nucleotides: TGTGCCAGCAGCTTCGTTAGCACAGATACGCAGTATTTT.

The CDR3: CASSQRGRSTGELFF. CDR3 DNA: TGTGCCAGCAGCCAACGGGGTCGGAGCACCGGGGAGCTGTTTTTT. This chain uses TRBV11-2 with TRBJ2-2; D possibly corresponds to TRBD2 (5 bases). Trimming cost V 5 bases and J 4 bases, with 14 bases left between them. This CDR3 has 15 residues. Germline V gene sequence: CDR1 SGHAT, CDR2 FQNNGV.

V is TRBV4-3 and J is TRBJ2-7; 7 bases fit TRBD1. This CDR3 is 16 amino acids long. The V gene's germline CDR1 is LGHNA and CDR2 YSLEER. V was clipped by 0 bases and J by 1 base; unmatched bases: 6. The CDR3 DNA sequence: TGCGCCAGCAGCCAAGATTGGCCAGGGGGATCCTACGAGCAGTACTTC. Amino acid sequence: CASSQDWPGGSYEQYF.

The chain combines TRBV4-3 with TRBJ1-2; D might be TRBD1 (6 bases). The CDR3 runs 16 residues. CDR1 and CDR2 (germline): LGHNA, YSLEER. V was clipped by 1 base and J by 3 bases, with 15 bases between them. The CDR3 sequence is CASSQGDRDIYYGYTF. In DNA, the CDR3 is TGCGCCAGCAGCCAAGGGGACCGGGACATATACTATGGCTACACCTTC.

The chain joins TRBV2 to TRBJ2-5; 7 positions agree with TRBD2. In germline, CDR1 is SNHLY, CDR2 FYNNEI. This CDR3 contains 13 residues. J gave up 13 bases and V 4 bases, and 12 bases lay outside the gene matches. This CDR3 reads CASSGARGDPGYF. The CDR3 nucleotides read TGTGCCAGCAGTGGTGCTCGGGGGGACCCCGGGTACTTC.

The chain uses TRBV9 and TRBJ2-6; tentative D call: TRBD2 (6 bases). The germline V gene has CDR1 SGDLS and CDR2 YYNGEE. V lost 4 bases, J lost 1 base, and 9 bases lay in between. This CDR3 is 15 amino acids long. The CDR3 here is CASSNGGSGANVLTF. The DNA for the CDR3 is TGTGCCAGCAGCAATGGGGGGTCTGGGGCCAACGTCCTGACTTTC. The whole variable domain, remainder taken from reference TRBV9 and TRBJ2-6, is DSGVTQTPKHLITATGQRVTLRCSPRSGDLSVYWYQQSLDQGLQFLIQYYNGEERAKGNILERFSAQQFPDLHSELNLSSLELGDSALYFCASSNGGSGANVLTFGAGSRLTVL.

The chain links TRBV5-1 to TRBJ1-5; D possibly corresponds to TRBD1 (6 bases). This CDR3 region has 15 residues. Germline V gene sequence: CDR1 SGHRS, CDR2 YFSETQ. The ends were cut back, 3 bases at V and 2 bases at J, with 12 bases in the middle. The CDR3 here is CASSSYHRGNQPQHF. The CDR3 DNA sequence: TGCGCCAGCAGCTCATATCACAGGGGCAATCAGCCCCAGCATTTT.

CDR3 sequence: CASSLLARTDTQYF. CDR3 in DNA: TGTGCCAGCAGTCTACTAGCCCGCACAGATACGCAGTATTTT. The chain joins TRBV6-6 to TRBJ2-3, with D tentatively TRBD2 (6 bases). CDR3 length: 14 residues. The germline V gene has CDR1 MNHNY and CDR2 SVGAGI (reference sequence). The V gene lost 5 bases and the J gene lost 1 base, with 10 bases spanning the gap.

The V call is TRBV19, the J call TRBJ1-1; the match to TRBD1 covers 7 bases. The germline CDR1 and CDR2 sequences are LNHDA and SQIVND (reference sequence). The CDR3 loop spans 12 amino acids. V trimming: 6 bases; J trimming: 12 bases; junction bases outside the gene matches: 10. Written as DNA, the CDR3 is TGTGCCAGTAGCCTCTCGACAGGGAGGCCTTTCTTT. Amino acid sequence: CASSLSTGRPFF.

The genes are TRBV9 and TRBJ2-1; D uncertain. CDR1 and CDR2 (germline): SGDLS, YYNGEE. The CDR3 is made up of 13 amino acids. V dropped 3 bases and J dropped 8 bases, with 12 bases sitting between them. The chain's CDR3 is CASSGAAVDEQFF. CDR3 in DNA: TGTGCCAGCAGCGGTGCGGCGGTCGATGAGCAGTTCTTC.

This rearrangement joins TRBV7-3 to TRBJ1-1, with D possibly being TRBD1 (5 bases). V was shortened by 8 bases and J by 3 bases, with 13 bases between the two germline ends. CDR3 size: 13 residues. Germline V gene data show CDR1 as SGHTA and CDR2 as FQGTGA. The chain's CDR3 is CASGIGGDTEAFF. Written as DNA, the CDR3 is TGTGCCAGCGGTATTGGGGGGGACACTGAAGCTTTCTTT.

The chain carries TRBV6-1 and TRBJ2-1, with TRBD2 as a possible D gene (5 bases). Trimming cost V 8 bases and J 1 base, with 12 bases left between them. The germline V gene has CDR1 MNHNS and CDR2 SASEGT. The CDR3 length is 14 residues. CDR3 sequence reads: CASPSSGSYNEQFF. In DNA form, the CDR3 reads TGTGCCAGCCCTAGCTCGGGTTCCTACAATGAGCAGTTCTTC.